Given below is one T cell receptor beta chain in context. This clonotype was counted once. Its antigen target is currently unknown. No much larger clone exists at a distance of one base, and base qualities are not known. Resting on one read, the evidence is weak. The record originates from a study of CD8 T cells in ankylosing spondylitis (dated by TCRdb to the late 2010s). Study-wide context: The study profiled T cell receptor beta repertoires in healthy donors and ankylosing spondylitis patients to find disease-linked TCR variants. The full study cohort was made up of approximately 27 ankylosing spondylitis patients and more than 90 healthy donors. Peripheral blood was sampled, and synovial fluid was additionally collected from ankylosing spondylitis patients. Study-wide findings and limitations: Blood from ankylosing spondylitis patients appeared to be characterized by a TCR beta motif made up of under 10 highly homologous amino acid variants. Some of the motif variants had been reported before in the synovial fluid and blood of reactive arthritis patients, a finding that suggests common disease-initiation mechanisms. A CD8+ phenotype was shown by the disease-linked clones, which were found at relatively low frequencies in peripheral blood. The disease-linked clones were reported to be significantly enriched in matched synovial fluid samples from ankylosing spondylitis patients.

The CDR3 holds 15 amino acids from the cysteine to the phenylalanine. Of all the DNA, just the CDR3 is kept, 45 bases in frame from base 1. Trimming takes 4 bases from V and 4 bases from J, and the germline ends sit 15 bases apart. The sequencing machine was an Illumina HiSeq 2500. Quantitative 5'-RACE with molecular barcodes was used to prepare TCR beta libraries. The authors' pipeline ran thus. To identify disease-linked TCR variants, a new computational method was used, one built on a probabilistic model of VDJ rearrangement. Through fastp at Q25 and MiXCR, TCRdb rebuilt clones from the public reads, retaining in-frame beta chains. Each CDR3 protein appears once, grouped with its most common genes and DNA. These V and J calls derive from TCRdb rather than the authors' analysis. For this sample there are some 150,000 distinct CDR3 sequences; roughly 44% appear just once. About 15% of the sample is taken by the ten largest.

Synovial fluid samples were matched to blood samples from the same ankylosing spondylitis patients. Here the chain combines TRBV12-3 or TRBV12-4 and TRBJ2-3, with the D gene not confidently named. Material: synovial fluid, either unsorted or a sorted T cell fraction (not recorded which). The clonotype was recovered from a male donor with ankylosing spondylitis. The sequence in DNA is TGTGCCAGCAGTTCTTCATCCCCTTCGCCAGATACGCAGTATTTT. Translated, it gives CASSSSSPSPDTQYF.